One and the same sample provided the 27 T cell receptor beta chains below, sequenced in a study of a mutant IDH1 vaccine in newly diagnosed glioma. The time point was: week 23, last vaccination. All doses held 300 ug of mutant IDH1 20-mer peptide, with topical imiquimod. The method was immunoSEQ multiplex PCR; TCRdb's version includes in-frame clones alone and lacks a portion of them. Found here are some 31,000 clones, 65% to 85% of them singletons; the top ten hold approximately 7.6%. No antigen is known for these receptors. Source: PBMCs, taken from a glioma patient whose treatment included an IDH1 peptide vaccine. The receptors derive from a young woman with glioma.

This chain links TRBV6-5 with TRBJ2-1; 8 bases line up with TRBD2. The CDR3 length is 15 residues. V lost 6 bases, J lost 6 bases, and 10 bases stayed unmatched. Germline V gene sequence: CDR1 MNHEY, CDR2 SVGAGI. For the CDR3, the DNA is TGTGCCAGCAGCCTGGGAGCGGGGGCCTTCAATGAGCAGTTCTTC. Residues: CASSLGAGAFNEQFF.

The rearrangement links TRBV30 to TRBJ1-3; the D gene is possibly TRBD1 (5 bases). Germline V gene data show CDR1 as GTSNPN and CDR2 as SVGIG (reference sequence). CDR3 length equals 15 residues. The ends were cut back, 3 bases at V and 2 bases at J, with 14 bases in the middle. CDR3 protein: CAWSIFAGPGNTIYF. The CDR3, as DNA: TGTGCCTGGAGCATCTTCGCGGGGCCTGGAAACACCATATATTTT.

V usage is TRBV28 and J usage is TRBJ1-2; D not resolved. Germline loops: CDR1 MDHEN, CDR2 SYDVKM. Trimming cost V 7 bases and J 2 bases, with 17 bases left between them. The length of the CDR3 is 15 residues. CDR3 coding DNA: TGTGCCAGCACCGGGGTTAAGATAGGCAACTATGGCTACACCTTC. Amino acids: CASTGVKIGNYGYTF.

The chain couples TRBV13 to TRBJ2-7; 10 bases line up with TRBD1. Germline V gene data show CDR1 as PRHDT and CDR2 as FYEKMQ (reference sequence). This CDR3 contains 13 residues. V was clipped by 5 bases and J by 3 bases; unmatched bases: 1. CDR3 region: CASSRTGGYEQYF. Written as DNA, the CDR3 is TGTGCCAGCAGCCGGACAGGGGGCTACGAGCAGTACTTC.

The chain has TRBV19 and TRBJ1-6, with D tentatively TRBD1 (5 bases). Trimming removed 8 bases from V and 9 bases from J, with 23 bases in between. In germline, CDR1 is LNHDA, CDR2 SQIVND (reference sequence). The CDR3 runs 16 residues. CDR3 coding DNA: TGTGCCAGTCAAAACTCTGGGACCCCAGGAGGTTCACCCCTCCACTTT. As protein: CASQNSGTPGGSPLHF.

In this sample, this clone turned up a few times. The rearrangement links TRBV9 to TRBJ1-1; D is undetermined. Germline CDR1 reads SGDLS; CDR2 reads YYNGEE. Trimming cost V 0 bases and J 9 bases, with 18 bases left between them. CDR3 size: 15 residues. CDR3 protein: CASSVASQAPQKAFF. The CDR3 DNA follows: TGTGCCAGCAGCGTAGCTAGTCAGGCACCACAAAAAGCTTTCTTT.

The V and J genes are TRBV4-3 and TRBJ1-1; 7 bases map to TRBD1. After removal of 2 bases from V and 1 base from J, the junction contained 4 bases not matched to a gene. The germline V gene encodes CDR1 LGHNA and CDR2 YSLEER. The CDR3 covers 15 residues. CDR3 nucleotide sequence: TGCGCCAGCAGCCAATTAGGGGGCCAGAACACTGAAGCTTTCTTT. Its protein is CASSQLGGQNTEAFF.

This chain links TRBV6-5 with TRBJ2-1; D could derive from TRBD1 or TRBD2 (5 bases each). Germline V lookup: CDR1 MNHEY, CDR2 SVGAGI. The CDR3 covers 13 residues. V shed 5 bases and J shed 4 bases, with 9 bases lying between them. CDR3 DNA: TGTGCCAGCAGTCCGGGACCTTACAATGAGCAGTTCTTC. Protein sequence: CASSPGPYNEQFF.

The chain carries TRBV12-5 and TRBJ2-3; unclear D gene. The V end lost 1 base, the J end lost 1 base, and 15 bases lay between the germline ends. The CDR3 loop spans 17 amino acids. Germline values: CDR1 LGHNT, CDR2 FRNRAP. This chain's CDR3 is CASGLDPKITRTDTQYF. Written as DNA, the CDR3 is TGTGCTAGTGGTTTGGACCCAAAGATAACCCGCACAGATACGCAGTATTTT.

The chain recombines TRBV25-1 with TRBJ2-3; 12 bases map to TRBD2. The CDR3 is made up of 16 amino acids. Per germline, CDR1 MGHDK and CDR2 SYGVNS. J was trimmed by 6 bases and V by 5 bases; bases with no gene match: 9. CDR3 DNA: TGTGCCAGCAGTCGTCAGGGGCTAGCGGGGGGGGATACGCAGTATTTT. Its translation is CASSRQGLAGGDTQYF. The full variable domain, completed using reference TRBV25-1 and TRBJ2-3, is EADIYQTPRYLVIGTGKKITLECSQTMGHDKMYWYQQDPGMELHLIHYSYGVNSTEKGDLSSESTVSRIRTEHFPLTLESARPSHTSQYLCASSRQGLAGGDTQYFGPGTRLTVL.

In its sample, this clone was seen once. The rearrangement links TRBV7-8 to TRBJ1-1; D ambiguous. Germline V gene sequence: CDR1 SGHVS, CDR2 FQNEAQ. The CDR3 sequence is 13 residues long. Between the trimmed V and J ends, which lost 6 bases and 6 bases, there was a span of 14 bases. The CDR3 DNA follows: TGTGCCAGCAGGCGGAGGGAACAGTCTGAAGCTTTCTTT. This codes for CASRRREQSEAFF.

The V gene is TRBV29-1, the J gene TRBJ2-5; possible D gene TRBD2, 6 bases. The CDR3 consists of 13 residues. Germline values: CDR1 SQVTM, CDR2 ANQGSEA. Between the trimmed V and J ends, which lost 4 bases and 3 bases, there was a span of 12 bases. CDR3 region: CSVVPGVKETQYF. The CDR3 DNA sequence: TGCAGCGTTGTCCCGGGGGTAAAAGAGACCCAGTACTTC.

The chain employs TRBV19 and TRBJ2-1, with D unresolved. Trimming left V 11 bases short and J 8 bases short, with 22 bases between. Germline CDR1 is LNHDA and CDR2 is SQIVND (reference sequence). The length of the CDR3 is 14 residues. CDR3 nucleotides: TGTGCCCTGGGGTCGATGTACAATCGGGATGAGCAGTTCTTC. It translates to CALGSMYNRDEQFF.

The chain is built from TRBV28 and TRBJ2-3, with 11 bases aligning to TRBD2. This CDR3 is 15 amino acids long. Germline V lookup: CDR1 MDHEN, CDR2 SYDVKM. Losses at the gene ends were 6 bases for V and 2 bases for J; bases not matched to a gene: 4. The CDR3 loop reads CASSLAGGTTDTQYF. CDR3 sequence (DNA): TGTGCCAGCAGCCTAGCGGGGGGTACCACAGATACGCAGTATTTT.

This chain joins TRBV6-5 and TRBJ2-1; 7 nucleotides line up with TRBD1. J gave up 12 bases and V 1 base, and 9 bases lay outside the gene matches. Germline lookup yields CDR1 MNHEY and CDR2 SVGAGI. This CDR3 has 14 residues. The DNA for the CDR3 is TGTGCCAGCAGTTACTTCACAGGGGAAGGTGGGCAGTTCTTC. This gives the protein CASSYFTGEGGQFF.

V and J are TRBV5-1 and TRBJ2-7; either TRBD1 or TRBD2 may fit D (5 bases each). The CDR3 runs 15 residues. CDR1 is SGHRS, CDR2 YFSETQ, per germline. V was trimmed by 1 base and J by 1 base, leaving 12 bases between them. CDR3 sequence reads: CASSLWGTGSYEQYF. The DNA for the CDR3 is TGCGCCAGCAGCTTGTGGGGGACCGGATCCTACGAGCAGTACTTC.

CDR3 protein: CASSLRTSGSYEQYF. CDR3 DNA sequence: TGTGCCAGTAGCCTTCGGACTAGCGGATCCTACGAGCAGTACTTC. The chain employs TRBV19 and TRBJ2-7; TRBD2 matches 10 bases. This CDR3 contains 15 residues. The V segment lost 6 bases and the J segment 1 base; nucleotides outside the gene matches: 6. Germline CDR1 LNHDA, CDR2 SQIVND (reference sequence).

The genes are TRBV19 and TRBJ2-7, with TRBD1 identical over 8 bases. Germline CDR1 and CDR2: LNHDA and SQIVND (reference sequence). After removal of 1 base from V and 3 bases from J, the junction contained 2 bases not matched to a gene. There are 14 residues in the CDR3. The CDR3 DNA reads TGTGCCAGTAGTATAGGGACAGGGAACTACGAGCAGTACTTC. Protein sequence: CASSIGTGNYEQYF.

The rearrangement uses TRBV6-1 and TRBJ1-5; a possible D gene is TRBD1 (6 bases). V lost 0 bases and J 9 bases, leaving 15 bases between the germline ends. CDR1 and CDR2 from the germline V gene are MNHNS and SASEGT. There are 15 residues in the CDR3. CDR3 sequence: CASSEAGQGFTPQHF. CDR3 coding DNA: TGTGCCAGCAGTGAAGCGGGGCAGGGGTTTACGCCCCAGCATTTT.

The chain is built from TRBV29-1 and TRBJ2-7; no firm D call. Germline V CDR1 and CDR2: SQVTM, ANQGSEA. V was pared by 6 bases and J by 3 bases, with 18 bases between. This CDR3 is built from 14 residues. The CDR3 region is CSVSLMGHNYEQYF. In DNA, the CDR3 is TGCAGCGTGAGTTTAATGGGTCACAACTACGAGCAGTACTTC.

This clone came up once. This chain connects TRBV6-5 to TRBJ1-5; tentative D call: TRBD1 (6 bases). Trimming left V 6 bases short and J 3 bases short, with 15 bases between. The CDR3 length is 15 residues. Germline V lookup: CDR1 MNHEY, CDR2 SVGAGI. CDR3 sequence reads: CASSPTTGYNQPQHF. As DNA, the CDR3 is TGTGCCAGCAGCCCCACTACAGGGTACAATCAGCCCCAGCATTTT.

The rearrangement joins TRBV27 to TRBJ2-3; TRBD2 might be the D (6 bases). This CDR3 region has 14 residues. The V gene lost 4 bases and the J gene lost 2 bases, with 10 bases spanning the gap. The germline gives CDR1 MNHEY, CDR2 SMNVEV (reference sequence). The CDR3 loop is CASSSGLNTDTQYF. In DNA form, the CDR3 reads TGTGCCAGCAGTTCGGGACTTAACACAGATACGCAGTATTTT.

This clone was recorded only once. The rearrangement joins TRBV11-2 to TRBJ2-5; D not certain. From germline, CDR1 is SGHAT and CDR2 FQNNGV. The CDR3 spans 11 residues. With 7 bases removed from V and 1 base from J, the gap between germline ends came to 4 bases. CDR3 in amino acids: CASKSQETQYF. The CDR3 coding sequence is TGTGCCAGCAAGAGCCAAGAGACCCAGTACTTC. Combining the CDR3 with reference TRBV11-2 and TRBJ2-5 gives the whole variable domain EAGVAQSPRYKIIEKRQSVAFWCNPISGHATLYWYQQILGQGPKLLIQFQNNGVVDDSQLPKDRFSAERLKGVDSTLKIQPAKLEDSAVYLCASKSQETQYFGPGTRLLVL.

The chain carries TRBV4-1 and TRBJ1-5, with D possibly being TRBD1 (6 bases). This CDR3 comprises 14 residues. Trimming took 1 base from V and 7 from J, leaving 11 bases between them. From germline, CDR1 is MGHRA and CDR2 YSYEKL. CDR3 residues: CASSQAGARQPQHF. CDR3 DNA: TGCGCCAGCAGCCAAGCGGGGGCGAGGCAGCCCCAGCATTTT.

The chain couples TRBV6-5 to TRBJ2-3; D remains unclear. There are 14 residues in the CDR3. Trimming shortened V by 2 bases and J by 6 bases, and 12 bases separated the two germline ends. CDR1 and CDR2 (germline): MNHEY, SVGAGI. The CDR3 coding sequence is TGTGCCAGCAGTTACGGGCCCACGGTTGATACGCAGTATTTT. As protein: CASSYGPTVDTQYF.

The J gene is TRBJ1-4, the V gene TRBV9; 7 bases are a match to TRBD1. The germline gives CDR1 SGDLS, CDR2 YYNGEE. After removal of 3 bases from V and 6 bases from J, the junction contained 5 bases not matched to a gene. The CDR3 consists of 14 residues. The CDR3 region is CASSEGGLDEKLFF. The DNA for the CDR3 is TGTGCCAGCAGCGAAGGGGGCCTGGATGAAAAACTGTTTTTT.

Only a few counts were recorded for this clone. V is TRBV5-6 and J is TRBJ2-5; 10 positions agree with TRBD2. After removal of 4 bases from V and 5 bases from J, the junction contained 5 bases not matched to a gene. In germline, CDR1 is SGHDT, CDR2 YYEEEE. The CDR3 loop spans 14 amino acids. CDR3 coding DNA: TGTGCCAGCAGCCCAAAGACTAGCGGGGAGACCCAGTACTTC. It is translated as CASSPKTSGETQYF.